This T cell receptor beta chain was found in a study of cytotoxic CD8 clonotypes in ibrutinib-treated CLL (dated by TCRdb to the early 2020s). Notes on the research overall: The cohort was composed of ten to eleven relapsed/refractory and approximately 14 treatment-naive patients; IGHV unmutated status was identified in around 17 patients. Samples at response were collected after a median of about 13 months of treatment, with a range of about 6 to 36 months. An average of around 260,000 productive templates and approximately 91,000 productive rearrangements was obtained per sample. Of the roughly 86 participants in the trial, 25 to 30 had longitudinal samples available. Every sample from remission and from progressive disease was obtained while the patients were still on ibrutinib. Cryopreserved peripheral blood mononuclear cells were collected at three points: before therapy, at response, and at either sustained remission or disease progression. Partial responses were observed in some 24 patients and complete responses in 2; after a median follow-up of 68 months, remission was maintained in 15 or so patients and progression was observed in approximately 12. Broad study findings and their caveats: Lymph node repertoires were not examined, and the timing of sampling was not matched between patients in sustained remission and those whose disease progressed. Clonality rose at ibrutinib response, remained stable during sustained remission, and dropped back toward baseline at progression. Public clonotypes were found to be uncommon and were observed to contract or remain stable during treatment; the increase in clonality was shown to reflect expansion of private clonotypes at ibrutinib response. Baseline clonality was found to be higher than that of age-matched healthy donors and was strongly correlated with circulating CD8+ T-cell counts.

The CDR3 numbers 15 residues from cysteine through phenylalanine. Here the CDR3 DNA is all that survives: 45 bases in frame from base 1. Reading the germline V gene gives CDR1 SNHLY and CDR2 FYNNEI. V is pruned by 1 base and J by 4 bases, leaving 4 bases of the junction without a gene match. Read against the paper, the sample's time point label means: progressive disease on ibrutinib. Roughly 1.8 micrograms of genomic DNA were extracted from cryopreserved PBMCs for TCR beta library preparation. Longitudinal blood samples from CLL patients on ibrutinib monotherapy were analyzed using high-throughput TCR beta sequencing. The patients were enrolled in a single-center, open-label phase 2 trial of ibrutinib monotherapy. As for this clone: There is no known antigen for this receptor. Base qualities are not provided; no much larger clone lies one nucleotide away.

A MiSeq instrument was used for deep resolution sequencing, which targeted depths ranging from 1 in 1 million up to 1 in 200,000 T cells, with coverage averaging 10x for each clonotype. The immunoSEQ hsTCRB Kit was used to generate the TCR beta libraries. The authors processed their data as follows. ImmunoSEQ Data Assistant and ImmunoSEQ Analyzer were used for data analysis, and V, D and J genes were assigned according to IMGT definitions. Clonality, with values ranging from 0 to 1, was calculated as one minus the normalized Shannon entropy of productive rearrangement frequencies. Only overrepresented clonotypes making up at least 0.05% of the repertoire of each patient were included in the public clonotype analysis. More than ten repertoires from age-matched healthy donors, obtained from immuneACCESS, served as clonality controls. What TCRdb holds here is the immuneACCESS table cut down to in-frame rearrangements. Part of the clones is not present; checked against another copy, under half of the missing clones reflect an unresolved V gene, and the others are unexplained. V, J and clone size reflect that table, while D and trimming were determined from the DNA. This sample lists 30,000 to 50,000 clones; roughly 65% were detected once. In total, the top ten clones hold roughly 7% of the sample.

This material consisted of PBMCs, taken at disease progression, from a patient treated with ibrutinib. This chain is built from TRBV2 and TRBJ1-5, and 7 junctional nucleotides match TRBD1. This TCR was recovered from a human donor with chronic lymphocytic leukemia. The CDR3 amino acid sequence is: CASSEGGQPNQPQHF. The nucleotides are TGTGCCAGCAGTGAAGGGGGACAGCCAAATCAGCCCCAGCATTTT.